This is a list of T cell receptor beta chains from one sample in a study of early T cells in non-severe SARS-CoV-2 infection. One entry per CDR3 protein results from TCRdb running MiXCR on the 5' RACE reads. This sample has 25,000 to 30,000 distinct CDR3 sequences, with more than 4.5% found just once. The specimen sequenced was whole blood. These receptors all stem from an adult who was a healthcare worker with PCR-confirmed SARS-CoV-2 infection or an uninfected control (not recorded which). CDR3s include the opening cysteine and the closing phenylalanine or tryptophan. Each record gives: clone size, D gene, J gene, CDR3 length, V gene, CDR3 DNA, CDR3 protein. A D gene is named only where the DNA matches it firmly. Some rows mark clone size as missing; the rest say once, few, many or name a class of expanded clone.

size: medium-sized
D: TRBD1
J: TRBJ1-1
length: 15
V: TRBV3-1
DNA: TGTGCCAGCAGCCAAGGGGACAGGGGGAACACTGAAGCTTTCTTT
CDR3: CASSQGDRGNTEAFF

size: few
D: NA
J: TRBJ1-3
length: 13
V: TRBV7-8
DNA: TGTGCCAGCAGTGGATCCTCTGGAAACACCATATATTTT
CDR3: CASSGSSGNTIYF

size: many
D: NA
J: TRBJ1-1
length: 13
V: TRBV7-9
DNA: TGTGCCAGCAGCCGGACGGCCAACACTGAAGCTTTCTTT
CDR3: CASSRTANTEAFF

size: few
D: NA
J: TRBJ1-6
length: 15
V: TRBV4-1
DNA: TGCGCCAGCAGCCTCTACACAGGGCCCAATTCACCCCTCCACTTT
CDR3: CASSLYTGPNSPLHF

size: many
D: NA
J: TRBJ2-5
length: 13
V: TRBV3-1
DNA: TGTGCCAGCAGCCTGAGCGGTCAAGAGACCCAGTACTTC
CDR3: CASSLSGQETQYF

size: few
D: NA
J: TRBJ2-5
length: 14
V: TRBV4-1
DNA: TGCGCCAGCAGCCAGAGCGGGTCACAAGAGACCCAGTACTTC
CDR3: CASSQSGSQETQYF

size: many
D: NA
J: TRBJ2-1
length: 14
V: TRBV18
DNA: TGTGCCAGCTCAGGCCAGGGCATAGACAATGAGCAGTTCTTC
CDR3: CASSGQGIDNEQFF

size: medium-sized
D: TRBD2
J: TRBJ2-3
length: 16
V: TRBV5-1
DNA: TGCGCCAGCAGCTTGGATAGCGGGAGGGCCTCAGATACGCAGTATTTT
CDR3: CASSLDSGRASDTQYF

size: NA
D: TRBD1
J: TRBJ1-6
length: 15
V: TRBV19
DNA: TGTGCCAGTAGTGCGCCCGGGACAGATAATTCACCCCTCCACTTT
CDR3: CASSAPGTDNSPLHF

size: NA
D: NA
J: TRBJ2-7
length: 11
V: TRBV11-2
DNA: TGTGCCAGCAGCACTGGCTACGAGCAGTACTTC
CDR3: CASSTGYEQYF

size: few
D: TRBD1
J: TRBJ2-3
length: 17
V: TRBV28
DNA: TGTGCCAGCAGTCTAAACTTCAGGGGGATAAGGGCAGATACGCAGTATTTT
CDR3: CASSLNFRGIRADTQYF

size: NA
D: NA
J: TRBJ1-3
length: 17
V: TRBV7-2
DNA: TGTGCCAGCAGCCTCCTTGCGGACTTCTCCTCTGGAAACACCATATATTTT
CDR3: CASSLLADFSSGNTIYF

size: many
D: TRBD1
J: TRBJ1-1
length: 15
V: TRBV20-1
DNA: TGCAGTGCTAGTCTACAGGGACAGGCGACCGACGAAGCTTTCTTT
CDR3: CSASLQGQATDEAFF

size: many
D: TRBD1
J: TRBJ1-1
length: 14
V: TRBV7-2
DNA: TGTGCCAGCAGCTTAGGGGGACAGGGTCAGCAGGCTTTCTTT
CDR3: CASSLGGQGQQAFF

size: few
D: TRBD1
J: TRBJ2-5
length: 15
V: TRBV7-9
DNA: TGTGCCAGCAGCTTAGCGGACAGGATGGAGGAGACCCAGTACTTC
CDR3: CASSLADRMEETQYF

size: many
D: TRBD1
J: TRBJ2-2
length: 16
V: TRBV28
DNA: TGTGCCAGCAGTTTCTTGAGACAGGGGGCAGGCGGGGAGCTGTTTTTT
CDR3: CASSFLRQGAGGELFF

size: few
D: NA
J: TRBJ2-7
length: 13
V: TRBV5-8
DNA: TGTGCCAGCAGCCCGTCAGGGGTTTACGAGCAGTACTTC
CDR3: CASSPSGVYEQYF

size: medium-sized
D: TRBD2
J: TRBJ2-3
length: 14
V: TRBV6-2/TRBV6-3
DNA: TGTGCCAGCAGTGGTGTTAGCGGGAGCGATACGCAGTATTTT
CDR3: CASSGVSGSDTQYF

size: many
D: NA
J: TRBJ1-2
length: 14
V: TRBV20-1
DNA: TGCAGTGCTAGAGATGGAACGGTCTCCTATGGCTACACCTTC
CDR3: CSARDGTVSYGYTF

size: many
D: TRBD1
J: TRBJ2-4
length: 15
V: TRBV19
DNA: TGTGCCAGTAGTACCGTGGGACAGGGGAAAAACATTCAGTACTTC
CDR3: CASSTVGQGKNIQYF

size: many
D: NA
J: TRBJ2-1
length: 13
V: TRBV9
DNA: TGTGCCAGCAGCCCTACGTCAGTCAATGAGCAGTTCTTC
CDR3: CASSPTSVNEQFF

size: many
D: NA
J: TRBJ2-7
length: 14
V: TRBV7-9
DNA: TGTGCCAGCAGCTTATTGGGCAGCGTCCCCGAGCAGTACTTC
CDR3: CASSLLGSVPEQYF

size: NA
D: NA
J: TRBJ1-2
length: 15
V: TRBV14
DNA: TGTGCCAGCAGCCAAGTGGGCGAAGGGGCCTATGGCTACACCTTC
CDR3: CASSQVGEGAYGYTF

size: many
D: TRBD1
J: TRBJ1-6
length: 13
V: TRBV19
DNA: TGTGCCACCCGGACAGGGAGAAATTCACCCCTCCACTTT
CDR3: CATRTGRNSPLHF